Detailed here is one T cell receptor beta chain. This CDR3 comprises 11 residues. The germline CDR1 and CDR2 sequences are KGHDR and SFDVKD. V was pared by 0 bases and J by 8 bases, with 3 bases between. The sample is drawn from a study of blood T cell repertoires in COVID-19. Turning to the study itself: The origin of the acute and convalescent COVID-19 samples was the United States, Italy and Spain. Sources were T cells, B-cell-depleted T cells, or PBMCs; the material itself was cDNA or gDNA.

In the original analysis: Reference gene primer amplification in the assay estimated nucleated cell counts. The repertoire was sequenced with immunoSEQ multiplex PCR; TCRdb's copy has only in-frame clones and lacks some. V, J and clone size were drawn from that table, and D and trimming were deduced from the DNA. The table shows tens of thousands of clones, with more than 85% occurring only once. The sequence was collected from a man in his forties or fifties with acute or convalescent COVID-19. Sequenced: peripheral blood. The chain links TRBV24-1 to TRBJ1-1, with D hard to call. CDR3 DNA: TGTGCCACCAGTGATTTGGTAGAAGCTTTCTTT. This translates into CATSDLVEAFF.